The 19 T cell receptor beta chains presented below share a single source sample, sequenced in a study of shared clonotypes between healthy human individuals. The naive CD8 population came from CD45RO-negative cells selected for CCR7, without terminally differentiated effector memory CD45RA+ cells. The repertoire was sequenced with immunoSEQ multiplex PCR; TCRdb's copy has only in-frame clones and lacks some. The table has about 2.1 million clones, just over 90% seen once; the top ten hold under 2%. The specimen was naive CD8+ T cells from PBMCs. The receptors shown here come from a man younger than 30 in good health. Some clones in this sample may be carry-over from other donors' samples.

This rearrangement joins TRBV29-1 to TRBJ1-2; D gene uncertain. Germline loops: CDR1 SQVTM, CDR2 ANQGSEA. V shed 1 base and J shed 4 bases, with 13 bases lying between them. CDR3 length: 14 residues. CDR3: CSVEGVLAAYGYTF. CDR3 DNA: TGCAGCGTTGAAGGGGTGCTGGCAGCCTATGGCTACACCTTC.

J is TRBJ2-7 and V is TRBV19; perhaps TRBD2 as D (6 bases). The CDR3 extends over 17 amino acids. With 4 bases removed from V and 0 bases from J, the gap between germline ends came to 19 bases. Germline values: CDR1 LNHDA, CDR2 SQIVND (reference sequence). CDR3 region: CASSNDPGGLLSYEQYF. The CDR3 DNA follows: TGTGCCAGTAGTAACGATCCCGGGGGACTCCTCTCCTACGAGCAGTACTTC.

V gene TRBV29-1 combines with J gene TRBJ2-6; the D is unclear. Germline V gene data show CDR1 as SQVTM and CDR2 as ANQGSEA. The CDR3 consists of 13 residues. Trimming left V 5 bases short and J 0 bases short, with 5 bases between. The CDR3 DNA is TGCAGCGTTCGGATCTCTGGGGCCAACGTCCTGACTTTC. Its translation is CSVRISGANVLTF. Supplemented by reference TRBV29-1 and TRBJ2-6, the full variable domain reads SAVISQKPSRDICQRGTSLTIQCQVDSQVTMMFWYRQQPGQSLTLIATANQGSEATYESGFVIDKFPISRPNLTFSTLTVSNMSPEDSSIYLCSVRISGANVLTFGAGSRLTVL.

This chain links TRBV27 with TRBJ1-2, with a possible D match to TRBD1 (5 bases). The CDR3 has 16 residues. The ends were cut back, 1 base at V and 1 base at J, with 13 bases in the middle. CDR1 is MNHEY, CDR2 SMNVEV, per germline (reference sequence). The CDR3 sequence is CASSLYPSGSNYGYTF. The CDR3 region has the DNA TGTGCCAGCAGTTTATACCCCTCAGGGAGTAACTATGGCTACACCTTC.

The chain has TRBV7-9 and TRBJ2-7; 7 positions match TRBD2. Germline V CDR1 and CDR2: SEHNR, FQNEAQ (reference sequence). The CDR3 runs 12 residues. V dropped 5 bases and J dropped 7; count of bases not matched to a gene: 5. The chain's CDR3 is CASSQTSEEQYF. In DNA form, the CDR3 reads TGTGCCAGCAGCCAAACTAGCGAAGAGCAGTACTTC. Full variable domain (remainder filled in from reference TRBV7-9 and TRBJ2-7): DTGVSQNPRHKITKRGQNVTFRCDPISEHNRLYWYRQTLGQGPEFLTYFQNEAQLEKSRLLSDRFSAERPKGSFSTLEIQRTEQGDSAMYLCASSQTSEEQYFGPGTRLTVT.

The rearrangement links TRBV4-1 to TRBJ2-3; 11 nucleotides match TRBD2. The CDR3 consists of 18 residues. With V trimmed by 0 bases and J by 0 bases, 5 bases remained unmatched. The germline V gene has CDR1 MGHRA and CDR2 YSYEKL. CDR3 amino acids: CASSQDLAGGSSTDTQYF. CDR3 DNA: TGCGCCAGCAGCCAAGATCTAGCGGGAGGCTCTAGCACAGATACGCAGTATTTT.

This sequence joins TRBV29-1 and TRBJ1-1, with D uncertain. Germline CDR1 and CDR2: SQVTM and ANQGSEA. V lost 6 bases and J lost 10, with 18 bases in between. There are 12 residues in the CDR3. DNA of the CDR3: TGCAGCGTCCCAGCCGGCGCGGGCTTAGCTTTCTTT. Amino acids: CSVPAGAGLAFF.

Remarks on this clone: Other DNA sequences in this sample translate to the same CDR3. This sequence joins TRBV7-9 and TRBJ1-5; a possible D gene is TRBD1 (5 bases). V was cut by 3 bases and J by 7 bases, with 7 bases left in between. The CDR3 runs to 12 residues. CDR1 is SEHNR, CDR2 FQNEAQ, per germline (reference sequence). The CDR3 sequence is CASSLGGQPQHF. CDR3 in DNA: TGTGCCAGCAGCTTGGGGGGGCAGCCCCAGCATTTT.

The chain employs TRBV28 and TRBJ1-5; D ambiguous. The V end was cut by 1 base, the J end by 4 bases, with 14 bases between. CDR3 length equals 16 residues. In germline, CDR1 is MDHEN, CDR2 SYDVKM. The CDR3: CASSLFYSSGNQPQHF. CDR3 DNA: TGTGCCAGCAGTTTATTTTACAGCAGTGGTAATCAGCCCCAGCATTTT.

This clone came up once. V and J are TRBV10-2 and TRBJ1-3, with D hard to call. Germline V gives CDR1 WSHSY, CDR2 SAAADI. This CDR3 is built from 16 residues. V gave up 2 bases and J gave up 0 bases, with 11 bases separating them. CDR3 sequence: CASSERWYSSGNTIYF. CDR3 coding DNA: TGCGCCAGCAGTGAGAGGTGGTACAGCTCTGGAAACACCATATATTTT.

V gene TRBV27 combines with J gene TRBJ2-7; D uncertain. Trimming took off 0 bases at V and 4 bases at J, with 13 bases between the two ends. The germline V gene has CDR1 MNHEY and CDR2 SMNVEV (reference sequence). This CDR3 has 15 amino acids. CDR3 in DNA: TGTGCCAGCAGTTTATCGAGTAGTCTACTATACGAGCAGTACTTC. It yields the protein CASSLSSSLLYEQYF.

This chain links TRBV28 with TRBJ2-7; 8 nucleotides align to TRBD1. The germline V gene encodes CDR1 MDHEN and CDR2 SYDVKM. The CDR3 sequence is 14 residues long. The J segment lost 5 bases and the V segment lost 4 bases, leaving 7 bases of the junction unmatched. CDR3 nucleotide sequence: TGTGCCAGCAGTTGGACAGGGCAATGGGACGAGCAGTACTTC. Amino acids: CASSWTGQWDEQYF.

The V gene is TRBV7-9, the J gene TRBJ2-7, with TRBD1 matching over 9 bases. The CDR3 extends over 15 amino acids. Germline lookup yields CDR1 SEHNR and CDR2 FQNEAQ (reference sequence). The V segment lost 4 bases and the J segment 0 bases; nucleotides outside the gene matches: 4. In nucleotides, the CDR3 is TGTGCCAGCAGCTGGACAGGGGCAAGCTCCTACGAGCAGTACTTC. Encoded protein: CASSWTGASSYEQYF.

This clone came up once. The sample has other DNA sequences that encode this CDR3 too. The chain carries TRBV19 and TRBJ2-1, with 10 positions matching TRBD2. V lost 5 bases, J lost 4 bases, and 5 bases stayed unmatched. CDR3 size: 15 residues. Germline CDR1 and CDR2: LNHDA and SQIVND (reference sequence). In DNA, the CDR3 is TGTGCCAGTAGTCCTGGACTAGCGGCATACAATGAGCAGTTCTTC. Protein product: CASSPGLAAYNEQFF.

The rearrangement joins TRBV11-2 to TRBJ2-1; 7 bases fit TRBD1. This CDR3 is built from 16 residues. The V gene's germline CDR1 is SGHAT and CDR2 FQNNGV. V shed 6 bases, J shed 1 base, and the junction held 9 bases outside the gene matches. For the CDR3, the DNA is TGTGCCAGCAGTTTTACAGGGGCGAGGTCCTACAATGAGCAGTTCTTC. This translates into CASSFTGARSYNEQFF.

This clone occurred once. The J gene is TRBJ1-1, the V gene TRBV7-9; perhaps TRBD1 as D (6 bases). The CDR3 has 13 amino acids. Germline-derived CDR1 and CDR2 are SEHNR and FQNEAQ (reference sequence). V was shortened by 5 bases and J by 13 bases, with 20 bases between the two germline ends. For the CDR3, the DNA is TGTGCCAGCAGCCTCGGCGGGCCAGGGGATGTTTTCTTT. Translation: CASSLGGPGDVFF.

The chain has TRBV7-9 and TRBJ2-7; D is undetermined. V was clipped by 1 base and J by 5 bases, with 15 bases between them. The CDR3 loop spans 15 amino acids. Germline lookup yields CDR1 SEHNR and CDR2 FQNEAQ (reference sequence). CDR3 amino acids: CASSLGSSVLDEQYF. For the CDR3, the DNA is TGTGCCAGCAGCTTAGGGTCGTCCGTTCTTGACGAGCAGTACTTC.

The rearrangement uses TRBV5-1 and TRBJ2-6, with 7 positions matching TRBD1. The CDR3 length is 18 residues. Per the germline V gene, CDR1 is SGHRS and CDR2 is YFSETQ. V dropped 0 bases and J dropped 4; count of bases not matched to a gene: 10. CDR3 coding DNA: TGCGCCAGCAGCTTGGGGCCTTACAGGGGTGGCGGGGCCAACGTCCTGACTTTC. Translated, it gives CASSLGPYRGGGANVLTF. Looking up the rest from reference TRBV5-1 and TRBJ2-6 gives the full variable domain: KAGVTQTPRYLIKTRGQQVTLSCSPISGHRSVSWYQQTPGQGLQFLFEYFSETQRNKGNFPGRFSGRQFSNSRSEMNVSTLELGDSALYLCASSLGPYRGGGANVLTFGAGSRLTVL.

CDR3 sequence (DNA): TGTGCCAGCAGTTTACACCAGGGGACAACTAATGAAAAACTGTTTTTT. This sequence encodes CASSLHQGTTNEKLFF. The chain couples TRBV27 to TRBJ1-4; maybe TRBD1 (6 bases). V shed 2 bases and J shed 0 bases, with 10 bases lying between them. Germline values: CDR1 MNHEY, CDR2 SMNVEV (reference sequence). This CDR3 comprises 16 residues.